The clone carrying this T cell receptor beta chain was detected only a few times. Its target is not known. This sample is part of a study of response to subunit inactivated influenza vaccine. Points from the study as a whole: The study's authors posited that every seasonal influenza vaccination enlists few new T cells.

TCRdb passed the RT-PCR reads through MiXCR, listing each CDR3 protein once. The table lists roughly 570,000 distinct CDR3 sequences, 14% of them singletons. Trimming removed 3 bases at V and 5 bases at J, with 14 bases between. From germline, CDR1 is SGHRS and CDR2 YFSETQ. The CDR3 covers 14 residues. The sample consisted of PBMCs from blood, taken approximately 13 days after vaccination. The receptor was isolated from a man aged 45 to 65 who received an inactivated influenza vaccine. This chain joins TRBV5-1 and TRBJ1-1, with D possibly TRBD1 on 6 matching bases. The chain's CDR3 is CASSWIERGTEAFF. The DNA of the CDR3 is TGCGCCAGCAGCTGGATAGAAAGGGGGACTGAAGCTTTCTTT.